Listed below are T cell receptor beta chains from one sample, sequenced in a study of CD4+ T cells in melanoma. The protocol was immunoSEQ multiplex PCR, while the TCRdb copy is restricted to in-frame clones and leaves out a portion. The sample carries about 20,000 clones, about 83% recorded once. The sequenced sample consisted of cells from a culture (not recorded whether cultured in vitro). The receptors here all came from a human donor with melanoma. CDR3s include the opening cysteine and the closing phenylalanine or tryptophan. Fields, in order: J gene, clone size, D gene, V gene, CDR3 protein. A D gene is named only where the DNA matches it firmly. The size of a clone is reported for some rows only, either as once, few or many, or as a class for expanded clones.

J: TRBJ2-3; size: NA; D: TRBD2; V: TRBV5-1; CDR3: CASSLQAGEDTQYF
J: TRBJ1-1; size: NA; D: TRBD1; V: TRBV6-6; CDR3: CASSPDRANTEAFF
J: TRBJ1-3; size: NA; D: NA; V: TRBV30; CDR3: CAWSVEGNTIYF
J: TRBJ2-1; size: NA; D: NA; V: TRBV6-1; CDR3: CASSEVPVLSEQFF
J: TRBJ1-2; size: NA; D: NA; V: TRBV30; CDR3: CAWSRQSTNYGYTF
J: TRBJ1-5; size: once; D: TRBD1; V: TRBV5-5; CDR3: CASSQGVNQPQHF
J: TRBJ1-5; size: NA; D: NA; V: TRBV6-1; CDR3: CASIGFRNQPQHF
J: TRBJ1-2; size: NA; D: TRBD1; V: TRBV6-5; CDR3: CAISTGAKRDGYTF
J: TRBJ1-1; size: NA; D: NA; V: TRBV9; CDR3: CASSVGGTGFEAFF
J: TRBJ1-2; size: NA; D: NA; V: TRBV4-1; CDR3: CASSQDRRQGFDGYTF
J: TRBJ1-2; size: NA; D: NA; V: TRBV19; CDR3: CASSIDGRVRGYTF
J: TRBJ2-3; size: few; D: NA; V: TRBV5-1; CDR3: CASSLAGRDTQYF
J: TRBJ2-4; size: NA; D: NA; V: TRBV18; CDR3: CASSPFTAPGNIQYF
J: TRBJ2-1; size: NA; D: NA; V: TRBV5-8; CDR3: CASSGGGSYNEQFF
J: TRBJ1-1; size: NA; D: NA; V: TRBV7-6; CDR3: CASSSHSRETEAFF
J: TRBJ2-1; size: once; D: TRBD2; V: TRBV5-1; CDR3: CASSGGLASVSEQFF
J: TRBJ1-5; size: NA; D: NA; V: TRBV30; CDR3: CAWAELGFNQPQHF
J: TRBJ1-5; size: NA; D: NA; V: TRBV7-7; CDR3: CASSLARGLSWGNQPQHF
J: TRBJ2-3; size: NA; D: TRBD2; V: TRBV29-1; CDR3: CSARLQRGGTDTQYF
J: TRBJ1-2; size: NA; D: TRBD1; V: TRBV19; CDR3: CASSATGTYGYTF
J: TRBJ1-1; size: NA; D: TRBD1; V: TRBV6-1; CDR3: CASRWTGRAEAFF
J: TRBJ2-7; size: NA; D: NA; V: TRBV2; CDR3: CASVDRPYGSYEQYF
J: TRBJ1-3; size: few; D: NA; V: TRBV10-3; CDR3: CAISESAGNRNTIYF
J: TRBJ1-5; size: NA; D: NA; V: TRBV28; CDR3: CASSLPPPQPQHF
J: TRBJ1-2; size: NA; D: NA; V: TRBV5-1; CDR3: CASSLGGYYGYTF
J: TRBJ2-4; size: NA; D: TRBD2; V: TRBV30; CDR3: CAWSPLAGVAKNIQYF
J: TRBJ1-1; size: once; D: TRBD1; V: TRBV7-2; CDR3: CASSLSGTGGEGTEAFF
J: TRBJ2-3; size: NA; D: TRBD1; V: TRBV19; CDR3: CASTKGTGWNTQYF
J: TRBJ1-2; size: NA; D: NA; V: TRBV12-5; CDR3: CASGHQGTANYGYTF
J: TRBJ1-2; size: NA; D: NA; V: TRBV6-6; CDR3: CASSSDTVYGYTF